The next 26 T cell receptor beta chains were all read from a single sample in a study of metastatic and nonmetastatic thyroid tumors. TCRdb reprocessed the PCR reads via MiXCR. The sample includes 65,000 or so clones, approximately 4.1% of them seen just once. Thyroid surgery had not been preceded by any treatment in any patient. The sequenced sample consisted of blood. The receptor source for this set is a female donor with papillary thyroid cancer or a benign thyroid nodule (not recorded which). Some clones in this sample may be carry-over from other donors' samples.

This clone has only a few counts. The chain employs TRBV10-3 and TRBJ1-6, with no clear D. Germline assignment: CDR1 ENHRY and CDR2 SYGVKD. The germline V and J ends were trimmed by 2 bases and 8 bases, with 7 bases remaining between them. The CDR3 runs to 13 residues. DNA of the CDR3: TGTGCCATCAGTGAGAGAAAGGATTCACCCCTCCACTTT. Its translation is CAISERKDSPLHF.

This clone was picked up a small number of times. Possible read error: a much larger clone is one base away. This rearrangement joins TRBV15 to TRBJ1-1, with D unresolved. CDR1 is LNHNV and CDR2 is YYDKDF in the germline V gene (reference sequence). The CDR3 has 12 residues. V lost 7 bases to trimming and J lost 1 base, with 7 bases between them. CDR3 sequence: CATTGPNTEAFF. The CDR3 bases are TGTGCCACCACGGGTCCGAACACTGAAGCTTTCTTT.

This clone was detected ten times or more. The chain recombines TRBV2 with TRBJ2-7, with 8 nucleotides matching TRBD2. CDR3 length: 17 amino acids. The V gene end was trimmed by 7 bases and the J gene end by 6 bases; junction bases not matched to a gene: 20. Germline assignment: CDR1 SNHLY and CDR2 FYNNEI. Written as DNA, the CDR3 is TGTGCCAGCATGTATGTTCTCGCGGGAGGACCTAGGGGCGAGCAGTACTTC. Its translation: CASMYVLAGGPRGEQYF.

This clone appeared many times. CDR3 bases: TGTGCCAGCAGCTCTGGACTTAATGGCTCCTCTTTCTCTGGAAACACCATATATTTT. Translation: CASSSGLNGSSFSGNTIYF. This rearrangement joins TRBV7-8 to TRBJ1-3; the D is unclear. CDR1 and CDR2 (germline): SGHVS, FQNEAQ. The CDR3 spans 19 residues. Trimming shortened V by 4 bases and J by 0 bases, and 22 bases separated the two germline ends.

For this clone: The same CDR3 arises from other DNA sequences in this sample as well. The chain couples TRBV7-6 to TRBJ2-5, with 13 bases fitting TRBD2. The CDR3 extends over 18 amino acids. Germline V gives CDR1 SGHVS, CDR2 FNYEAQ. Unmatched junction bases numbered 15, after V lost 6 bases and J lost 5 bases. The CDR3 nucleotides are TGTGCCAGCAGTTCCGGACTAGCGGGAGCAGTAGGGTTCGAGACCCAGTACTTC. Protein: CASSSGLAGAVGFETQYF.

This clone has ten or more counts. This chain links TRBV5-5 with TRBJ2-5; the D is unclear. The CDR3 is made up of 14 amino acids. Per germline, CDR1 SGHKS and CDR2 YYEKEE (reference sequence). The V end was cut by 0 bases, the J end by 2 bases, with 8 bases between. The CDR3 DNA reads as TGTGCCAGCAGCTTGGCCTGGAATCAAGAGACCCAGTACTTC. The encoded protein is CASSLAWNQETQYF.

This clone was counted between two and nine times. This chain connects TRBV7-2 to TRBJ2-2; 11 positions agree with TRBD2. With 7 bases clipped from V and 9 bases from J, the junction kept 19 bases outside the gene matches. This CDR3 has 18 residues. Germline CDR1 is SGHTA and CDR2 is FQGNSA. The CDR3 here is CASIPSMILAGVGRELFF. The CDR3 DNA is TGTGCCAGCATCCCCTCTATGATACTAGCGGGAGTTGGCAGGGAGCTGTTTTTT.

This clone came up a few times. The rearrangement uses TRBV6-1 and TRBJ1-1; no clear D gene. The V end was cut by 2 bases, the J end by 3 bases, with 10 bases between. The germline gives CDR1 MNHNS, CDR2 SASEGT. The CDR3 sequence is 14 residues long. CDR3 nucleotides: TGTGCCAGCAGTGAAATAGGCGGTGACACTGAAGCTTTCTTT. Its translation is CASSEIGGDTEAFF.

This clone was observed at least ten times. The chain combines TRBV27 with TRBJ1-6; no clear D. This CDR3 spans 12 amino acids. Germline V lookup: CDR1 MNHEY, CDR2 SMNVEV (reference sequence). Trimming removed 7 bases from V and 7 bases from J, with 8 bases in between. Here the CDR3 DNA reads TGTGCCAGCAACACAGCAAATTCACCCCTCCACTTT. This codes for CASNTANSPLHF.

To note about this clone: This may be a read error: a much more frequent sequence differs by one nucleotide. This chain links TRBV3-1 with TRBJ2-1; the D is unclear. Per germline, CDR1 LGHDT and CDR2 YNNKEL (reference sequence). This CDR3 comprises 17 residues. CDR3 DNA: TGTGCCAGCAGCAAAGATGGAGCCTCCGGCGGATACAAGGAGCAGTTCTTC. Translation: CASSKDGASGGYKEQFF.

This clone was counted only a few times. In nucleotides, the CDR3 is TGCAGTGCTACCCCGCCAGGCACAGCGAACACCGGGGAGCTGTTTTTT. This translates into CSATPPGTANTGELFF. The gene calls are TRBV20-1 and TRBJ2-2; no definite D call. CDR3 length equals 16 residues. Trimming removed 4 bases at V and 0 bases at J, with 15 bases between. CDR1 is DFQATT, CDR2 SNEGSKA, per germline (reference sequence).

The chain has TRBV5-1 and TRBJ2-2, with D possibly TRBD1 on 6 matching bases. This CDR3 is 14 amino acids long. The V end lost 4 bases, the J end lost 5 bases, and 12 bases lay between the germline ends. From germline, CDR1 is SGHRS and CDR2 YFSETQ. In nucleotides, the CDR3 is TGCGCCAGCAGCCCGAGACAGGTTACCGGGGAGCTGTTTTTT. This encodes CASSPRQVTGELFF.

This clone was observed a handful of times. J is TRBJ2-5 and V is TRBV18, with unresolved D. The CDR3 sequence is 15 residues long. Germline CDR1 and CDR2: KGHSH and LQKENI. V lost 2 bases to trimming and J lost 2 bases, with 12 bases between them. The CDR3 reads CASSPRLDTQETQYF. Here the CDR3 DNA reads TGTGCCAGCTCACCAAGGCTAGATACTCAAGAGACCCAGTACTTC.

V and J are TRBV6-4 and TRBJ2-3; D might be TRBD2 (6 bases). There are 15 residues in the CDR3. Per the germline V gene, CDR1 is MRHNA and CDR2 is SNTAGT. V shed 0 bases and J shed 2 bases, with 9 bases lying between them. The CDR3, as DNA: TGTGCCAGCAGTGACTCGGAGGGCCACACAGATACGCAGTATTTT. It codes for CASSDSEGHTDTQYF.

The genes are TRBV19 and TRBJ1-5, with no clear D. CDR3 length equals 13 residues. Deletions cut 8 bases from V and 10 bases from J, with 18 bases between. The germline V gene has CDR1 LNHDA and CDR2 SQIVND (reference sequence). CDR3 residues: CASGTYSNYPQHF. In nucleotides, the CDR3 is TGTGCCAGTGGAACATATAGCAATTATCCCCAGCATTTT.

At least ten counts were recorded for this clone. A much larger clone differs from this one at a single base, so this may be a read error. The chain combines TRBV6-6 with TRBJ1-3, with D possibly TRBD1 on 6 matching bases. The CDR3 has 17 residues. Trimming left V 2 bases short and J 2 bases short, with 16 bases between. CDR1 is MNHNY, CDR2 SVGAGI, per germline (reference sequence). The CDR3 sequence is CASSYRLLDRAGNTIYF. The CDR3 nucleotides are TGTGCCAGCAGTTACCGACTCCTGGACAGAGCTGGAAACACCATATATTTT.

This clone was found many times. The chain employs TRBV10-3 and TRBJ2-7; no definite D call. The CDR3 consists of 13 residues. Germline-derived CDR1 and CDR2 are ENHRY and SYGVKD. V was trimmed by 4 bases and J by 2 bases, leaving 9 bases between them. The CDR3, as DNA: TGTGCCATCAGTGGTTCAGGAGCCTACGAGCAGTACTTC. It codes for CAISGSGAYEQYF.

The chain carries TRBV6-5 and TRBJ1-6; no clear D gene. This CDR3 is 14 amino acids long. In germline, CDR1 is MNHEY, CDR2 SVGAGI. V was trimmed by 0 bases and J by 9 bases, leaving 9 bases between them. CDR3 region: CASSYSRLGSPLHF. The CDR3 DNA sequence: TGTGCCAGCAGTTACTCGAGATTAGGTTCACCCCTCCACTTT.

The chain is built from TRBV19 and TRBJ1-2, with 9 bases fitting TRBD1. The germline V gene has CDR1 LNHDA and CDR2 SQIVND (reference sequence). The CDR3 consists of 15 residues. The junction had 8 bases not matched to a gene; V was cut back by 5 bases and J by 4 bases. CDR3 DNA sequence: TGTGCCAGTAGTGCATTGACAGGGGGAATCTATGGCTACACCTTC. Protein sequence: CASSALTGGIYGYTF.

This clone was counted only a few times. The J gene is TRBJ1-2, the V gene TRBV12-3 or TRBV12-4; no firm D call. V was pared by 4 bases and J by 6 bases, with 18 bases between. CDR3 size: 15 residues. CDR3 amino acids: CASSSFIAGFHGYTF. The CDR3 DNA reads TGTGCCAGCAGTTCCTTTATCGCGGGTTTTCATGGCTACACCTTC.

This clone was seen repeatedly, ten times or more. The rearrangement joins TRBV6-1 to TRBJ1-2; 10 bases fit TRBD1. Germline assignment: CDR1 MNHNS and CDR2 SASEGT. The J segment lost 3 bases and the V segment lost 6 bases, leaving 16 bases of the junction unmatched. The CDR3 has 18 amino acids. CDR3 DNA sequence: TGTGCCAGCAGAAACCCCAGACACCGGGACAGGGGCGACTATGGCTACACCTTC. Encoded protein: CASRNPRHRDRGDYGYTF.

This clone came up many times. The chain employs TRBV2 and TRBJ2-1; 7 bases agree with TRBD2. The CDR3 is made up of 16 amino acids. V was clipped by 4 bases and J by 5 bases; unmatched bases: 11. Germline CDR1 SNHLY, CDR2 FYNNEI. CDR3 nucleotide sequence: TGTGCCAGCAGTGGCGTTTGGGCTAGCGGCCACAATGAGCAGTTCTTC. It is translated as CASSGVWASGHNEQFF.

This clone occurred many times. The rearrangement links TRBV6-5 to TRBJ1-4; D call uncertain. V was cut by 0 bases and J by 7 bases, with 6 bases left in between. Germline V lookup: CDR1 MNHEY, CDR2 SVGAGI. The CDR3 contains 13 residues. The CDR3 is CASSYSVGEKLFF. The CDR3 nucleotides are TGTGCCAGCAGTTACTCGGTCGGTGAAAAACTGTTTTTT.

This clone was found many times. The chain combines TRBV7-2 with TRBJ1-5; D is ambiguous. Germline CDR1 SGHTA, CDR2 FQGNSA. The CDR3 is 16 residues long. V was pared by 2 bases and J by 0 bases, with 11 bases between. This CDR3 is CASSLLGPASNQPQHF. The CDR3 DNA reads TGTGCCAGCAGCTTATTGGGCCCGGCTAGCAATCAGCCCCAGCATTTT.

This clone appeared many times. This sample also contains other DNA sequences that code for the same CDR3. The chain has TRBV30 and TRBJ1-3; maybe TRBD1 (6 bases). Trimming shortened V by 0 bases and J by 5 bases, and 11 bases separated the two germline ends. The CDR3 totals 14 residues. Germline loops: CDR1 GTSNPN, CDR2 SVGIG (reference sequence). In DNA, the CDR3 is TGTGCCTGGAGTGTATGGGGGGCAAGAAACACCATATATTTT. This codes for CAWSVWGARNTIYF.

The rearrangement links TRBV15 to TRBJ2-2, with TRBD2 identical over 8 bases. The junction had 15 bases not matched to a gene; V was cut back by 0 bases and J by 0 bases. The CDR3 runs 21 residues. Per the germline V gene, CDR1 is LNHNV and CDR2 is YYDKDF (reference sequence). Here the CDR3 reads CATSRERTSPRMVSNTGELFF. Here the CDR3 DNA reads TGTGCCACCAGCAGAGAAAGGACTAGCCCACGTATGGTATCGAACACCGGGGAGCTGTTTTTT. Variable domain in full (rest from reference TRBV15 and TRBJ2-2): DAMVIQNPRYQVTQFGKPVTLSCSQTLNHNVMYWYQQKSSQAPKLLFHYYDKDFNNEADTPDNFQSRRPNTSFCFLDIRSPGLGDTAMYLCATSRERTSPRMVSNTGELFFGEGSRLTVL.